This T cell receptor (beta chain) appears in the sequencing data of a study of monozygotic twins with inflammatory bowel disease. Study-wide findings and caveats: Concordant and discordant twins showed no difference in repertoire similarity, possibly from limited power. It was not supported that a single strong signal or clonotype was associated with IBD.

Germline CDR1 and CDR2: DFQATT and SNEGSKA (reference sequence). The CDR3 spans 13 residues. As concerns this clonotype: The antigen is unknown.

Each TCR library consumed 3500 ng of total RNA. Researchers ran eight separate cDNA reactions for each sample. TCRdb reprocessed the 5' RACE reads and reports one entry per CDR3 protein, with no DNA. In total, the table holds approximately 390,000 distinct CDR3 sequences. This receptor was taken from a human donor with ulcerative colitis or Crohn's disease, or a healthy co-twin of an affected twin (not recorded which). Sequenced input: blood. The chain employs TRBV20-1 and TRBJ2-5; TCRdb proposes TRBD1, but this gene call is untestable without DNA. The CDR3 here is CSSRTGGLETQYF.